This T cell receptor (beta chain) originates from a study of blood T cell repertoires in COVID-19 (dated by TCRdb to about 2020). In terms of the full investigation: Collaborator samples came from the United States, Italy and Spain and covered acute and convalescent phases of COVID-19. The prospective study material was composed of cDNA or gDNA derived from T cells, B-cell-depleted T cells, or PBMCs. Deeply sampled blood TCRbeta repertoires from subjects exposed to, actively infected with, or recovered from COVID-19 were included in the dataset. A freely available public database, intended as a resource for researchers studying the immune response to SARS-CoV-2, is where the repertoires were released. Samples were obtained from the ongoing ImmuneRACE study (first 160 participants) and from 1,254 subjects provided by 6 global collaborators. Sample metadata almost always included a de-identified subject ID, COVID-19 status, age in years and sex. HLA class I and class II types, where available, came from metadata supplied by the sample provider rather than from assay-based typing.

TCRbeta CDR3 regions were amplified from genomic DNA by means of the immunoSEQ Assay, a bias-controlled multiplex PCR. As for the original processing: Within the assay, amplification of reference gene primers was used to estimate how many nucleated cells each sample contained. To quantify the absolute abundance of each unique TCRbeta CDR3 rearrangement, sequence reads were collapsed and filtered. For each sample, productive Simpson clonality was calculated as the square root of Simpson's diversity index over productive rearrangements. TCRdb carries this immuneACCESS record with in-frame sequences only. Its versions omit some clonotypes, under half of them owing to an unresolved V gene in the studies checked, with the rest unexplained. The V and J calls and the clone size are those of that table, but D and trimming were determined from the DNA. This sample gives almost 55,000 clones in total; 83% of them show up just once. The top ten hold around 5.2% of the sample.

Looking up the germline V gene yields CDR1 LGHNA and CDR2 YSLEER. The CDR3 holds 15 amino acids from the cysteine to the phenylalanine. This entry keeps only the CDR3 DNA: 45 bases, framed from base 1. V loses 3 bases of germline sequence and J loses 1 base, and the interval between the two ends is 7 bases. What the work shows at the level of the full study, not this receptor alone: The amount of clinical and demographic metadata varied by source and participant and was provided uncurated.

As to this clone: It has no known antigen specificity. Base-call qualities are not available, and no considerably larger clone is one nucleotide away.

Each collaborating institution followed its own protocols to collect whole blood in K2EDTA tubes. For TCRbeta analysis, collaborators shipped samples as frozen whole blood, isolated PBMCs, or DNA extracted from either of those sample types. The sequence was obtained from a human donor in a cohort sampled during active COVID-19. Recombination connected TRBV4-3 to TRBJ1-6, and the D gene may be TRBD1, 6 bases matching. Sequenced sample: peripheral blood. The DNA sequence is TGCGCCAGCAGCCAGAGGGGGTCCTATAATTCACCCCTCCACTTT. Its amino acids are CASSQRGSYNSPLHF.